The 27 T cell receptor beta chains reported below all come from one sample, sequenced in a study of blood T cell repertoires in COVID-19. TCRdb's table, derived via immunoSEQ multiplex PCR, lists solely in-frame clones and lacks some. Of 97,000 or so clones listed, around 73% are singletons. The sample taken for sequencing was peripheral blood. Receptors were obtained from a man between 60 and 75 years old with active or convalescent COVID-19.

This sequence joins TRBV9 and TRBJ2-3, with 7 bases aligning to TRBD2. The CDR3 loop spans 14 amino acids. V gave up 0 bases and J gave up 3 bases; unmatched junction bases: 1. Germline CDR1 SGDLS, CDR2 YYNGEE. This CDR3 is CASSVAGRTDTQYF. The CDR3 DNA is TGTGCCAGCAGCGTAGCCGGGAGGACAGATACGCAGTATTTT.

The chain links TRBV19 to TRBJ2-1, with TRBD2 identical over 12 bases. V lost 3 bases and J lost 6; bases outside the gene matches: 12. Per germline, CDR1 LNHDA and CDR2 SQIVND (reference sequence). The CDR3 consists of 18 residues. The CDR3, as DNA: TGTGCCAGTAGTATTGGGACTAGCGGGTCTCTCAAGCGCAATGAGCAGTTCTTC. It encodes CASSIGTSGSLKRNEQFF.

V is TRBV18 and J is TRBJ2-1, with 11 bases that match TRBD2. Trimming at V came to 3 bases and at J to 4 bases, leaving 5 bases not matched to a gene. This CDR3 comprises 16 residues. CDR1 KGHSH and CDR2 LQKENI come from the germline V gene. CDR3 coding DNA: TGTGCCAGCTCACCCGGACTAGCGGGCGCTTACAATGAGCAGTTCTTC. Amino acid sequence: CASSPGLAGAYNEQFF.

This clone has only one observation. The V gene is TRBV5-1, the J gene TRBJ2-1, with 7 bases that match TRBD1. The CDR3 runs 14 residues. Germline CDR1 reads SGHRS; CDR2 reads YFSETQ. Trimming removed 0 bases from V and 8 bases from J; junction bases left unmatched: 5. This CDR3 is CASSLADRVHEQFF. The DNA of the CDR3 is TGCGCCAGCAGCTTGGCTGACAGGGTCCATGAGCAGTTCTTC. Full variable domain (rest looked up from reference TRBV5-1 and TRBJ2-1): KAGVTQTPRYLIKTRGQQVTLSCSPISGHRSVSWYQQTPGQGLQFLFEYFSETQRNKGNFPGRFSGRQFSNSRSEMNVSTLELGDSALYLCASSLADRVHEQFFGPGTRLTVL.

This sequence joins TRBV21-1 and TRBJ2-7; the table calls TRBD1, which could not be checked here. TRBV21-1 is flagged as a pseudogene. The CDR3 length is 15 residues. CDR3 DNA sequence: TGTGCCAGCAGCAAAGAATTGGCACAACCTTACGAGCAGTACTTC. It specifies CASSKELAQPYEQYF.

This chain uses TRBV3-1 (or the pseudogene TRBV3-2) with TRBJ2-1; 9 positions match TRBD2. Trimming took 2 bases from V and 8 from J; bases not matched to a gene: 7. Germline CDR1 and CDR2: LGHDT and YNNKEL (reference sequence). The CDR3 length is 15 residues. Here the CDR3 reads CASSQRREGRDEQFF. CDR3 coding DNA: TGTGCCAGCAGCCAACGGCGGGAGGGGAGGGATGAGCAGTTCTTC.

The genes are TRBV28 and TRBJ1-1; D is undetermined. The germline V gene encodes CDR1 MDHEN and CDR2 SYDVKM. The CDR3 has 14 residues. V gave up 6 bases and J gave up 6 bases, with 17 bases separating them. CDR3 loop: CASSPAEGRAEAFF. The CDR3 nucleotides are TGTGCCAGCAGCCCGGCCGAGGGCCGCGCTGAAGCTTTCTTT.

The chain employs TRBV2 and TRBJ2-7; D remains ambiguous. V lost 8 bases and J 2 bases, leaving 7 bases between the germline ends. The V gene's germline CDR1 is SNHLY and CDR2 FYNNEI. The CDR3 contains 11 residues. CDR3 sequence: CASSRAYEQYF. CDR3 DNA sequence: TGTGCCAGCTCACGCGCCTACGAGCAGTACTTC.

The chain links TRBV4-2 to TRBJ1-2, with D hard to call. This CDR3 contains 14 residues. Between the trimmed V and J ends, which lost 1 base and 4 bases, there was a span of 10 bases. Per germline, CDR1 LGHNA and CDR2 YNFKEQ. The CDR3 sequence is CASSQGGETYGYTF. CDR3 in DNA: TGTGCCAGCAGCCAAGGCGGGGAGACCTATGGCTACACCTTC.

CDR3 in amino acids: CASIEGTGPPYEQYF. The CDR3 DNA reads as TGTGCCAGCATCGAAGGGACAGGACCACCCTACGAGCAGTACTTC. The J gene is TRBJ2-7, the V gene TRBV7-9, with 8 positions matching TRBD1. The ends lost 7 bases at V and 2 bases at J; junction bases unmatched: 10. There are 15 residues in the CDR3. Germline loops: CDR1 SEHNR, CDR2 FQNEAQ (reference sequence).

This clone was counted only a few times. The chain combines TRBV6-2 or TRBV6-3 with TRBJ2-5; D unclear. Trimming stripped 5 bases from V and 4 bases from J, with 17 bases between. This CDR3 has 15 residues. CDR1 and CDR2 (germline): MNHEY, SVGEGT. CDR3 bases: TGTGCCAGCAGTATCGAGGTCCTAAGAGGAGAGACCCAGTACTTC. Its protein product is CASSIEVLRGETQYF.

The gene calls are TRBV4-1 and TRBJ2-1; unclear D gene. Trimming removed 3 bases from V and 10 bases from J, with 16 bases in between. The CDR3 is 14 residues long. The germline gives CDR1 MGHRA, CDR2 YSYEKL. CDR3 DNA sequence: TGCGCCAGCAGCCAGGGTGACTTCCATCCGGAGCAGTTCTTC. It translates to CASSQGDFHPEQFF.

The rearrangement joins TRBV28 to TRBJ2-1, with TRBD2 as a possible D gene (5 bases). The CDR3 extends over 14 amino acids. Germline-derived CDR1 and CDR2 are MDHEN and SYDVKM. V shed 1 base and J shed 6 bases, with 10 bases lying between them. CDR3 sequence reads: CASSLSPGFNEQFF. The DNA for the CDR3 is TGTGCCAGCAGTTTATCGCCGGGATTCAATGAGCAGTTCTTC.

This chain connects TRBV5-1 to TRBJ2-3; TRBD1 agrees at 7 bases. The CDR3 spans 14 residues. J was trimmed by 0 bases and V by 4 bases; bases with no gene match: 2. Per germline, CDR1 SGHRS and CDR2 YFSETQ. In DNA form, the CDR3 reads TGCGCCAGCAGCGTGGGACAGAGCACAGATACGCAGTATTTT. It is translated as CASSVGQSTDTQYF.

The genes are TRBV5-1 and TRBJ2-3; D is unclear. The CDR3 runs to 15 residues. CDR1 is SGHRS and CDR2 is YFSETQ in the germline V gene. Deletions cut 0 bases from V and 1 base from J, with 9 bases between. DNA of the CDR3: TGCGCCAGCAGCTTGGGCCTCTCGGGCACAGATACGCAGTATTTT. It yields the protein CASSLGLSGTDTQYF. Together with reference TRBV5-1 and TRBJ2-3, the CDR3 gives the full variable domain: KAGVTQTPRYLIKTRGQQVTLSCSPISGHRSVSWYQQTPGQGLQFLFEYFSETQRNKGNFPGRFSGRQFSNSRSEMNVSTLELGDSALYLCASSLGLSGTDTQYFGPGTRLTVL.

The chain has TRBV19 and TRBJ2-3; D unclear. CDR1 is LNHDA and CDR2 is SQIVND in the germline V gene (reference sequence). V lost 2 bases and J lost 5, with 5 bases in between. The CDR3 covers 12 residues. CDR3 loop: CASSITGDTQYF. CDR3 sequence (DNA): TGTGCCAGTAGTATAACGGGAGATACGCAGTATTTT.

This clone was observed a handful of times. The chain uses TRBV4-1 and TRBJ2-2; 7 bases are shared with TRBD2. V gave up 4 bases and J gave up 6 bases; unmatched junction bases: 11. Germline-derived CDR1 and CDR2 are MGHRA and YSYEKL. CDR3 size: 16 residues. In DNA, the CDR3 is TGCGCCAGCAGCCCTGGACTAGTAAGAAAAGCCGGGGAGCTGTTTTTT. Its protein product is CASSPGLVRKAGELFF.

This clone turned up a few times. The V call is TRBV6-2 or TRBV6-3, the J call TRBJ1-4; TRBD1 is a possible D gene (5 bases). CDR1 and CDR2 from the germline V gene are MNHEY and SVGEGT. The length of the CDR3 is 14 residues. Trimming took off 6 bases at V and 5 bases at J, with 13 bases between the two ends. This CDR3 reads CASSPTGRNEKLFF. The CDR3 DNA sequence: TGTGCCAGCAGCCCCACAGGAAGAAATGAAAAACTGTTTTTT.

The chain carries TRBV6-5 and TRBJ2-5; 12 nucleotides align to TRBD1. CDR3 length equals 14 residues. With V trimmed by 5 bases and J by 4 bases, 2 bases remained unmatched. Germline CDR1 and CDR2: MNHEY and SVGAGI. The CDR3 DNA reads as TGTGCCAGCAGTAGGGACAGGGGGCGAGAGACCCAGTACTTC. Translated, it gives CASSRDRGRETQYF.

The chain joins TRBV28 to TRBJ1-1, with 8 bases matching TRBD1. This CDR3 has 13 amino acids. Germline-derived CDR1 and CDR2 are MDHEN and SYDVKM. V lost 3 bases and J lost 6; bases outside the gene matches: 3. The CDR3 DNA sequence: TGTGCCAGCAGTTTGGACAGGGTGTCTGAAGCTTTCTTT. This sequence encodes CASSLDRVSEAFF. Looking up the rest from reference TRBV28 and TRBJ1-1 gives the full variable domain: DVKVTQSSRYLVKRTGEKVFLECVQDMDHENMFWYRQDPGLGLRLIYFSYDVKMKEKGDIPEGYSVSREKKERFSLILESASTNQTSMYLCASSLDRVSEAFFGQGTRLTVV.

The chain combines TRBV6-5 with TRBJ1-1; no definite D call. The ends were cut back, 7 bases at V and 4 bases at J, with 13 bases in the middle. Germline V gene data show CDR1 as MNHEY and CDR2 as SVGAGI. The CDR3 loop spans 13 amino acids. The CDR3 sequence: CASTSGSPTEAFF. The CDR3 DNA is TGTGCCAGCACCTCCGGTTCCCCCACTGAAGCTTTCTTT.

V gene TRBV18 combines with J gene TRBJ1-4; perhaps TRBD1 as D (6 bases). The CDR3 is made up of 15 amino acids. Looked up from germline, CDR1 is KGHSH and CDR2 is LQKENI. Trimming took off 3 bases at V and 0 bases at J, with 8 bases between the two ends. CDR3 in DNA: TGTGCCAGCTCACCTACAGGGACAACTAATGAAAAACTGTTTTTT. It yields the protein CASSPTGTTNEKLFF.

The chain employs TRBV30 and TRBJ1-1, with TRBD1 matching over 7 bases. The CDR3 contains 17 residues. Germline values: CDR1 GTSNPN, CDR2 SVGIG (reference sequence). The V and J ends lost 2 bases and 4 bases, in that order; junction bases with no gene match: 16. CDR3 sequence (DNA): TGTGCCTGGAGTCGGATCACCCCCGGAGGGACAGCCACTGAAGCTTTCTTT. Its translation: CAWSRITPGGTATEAFF. Complete variable domain (other parts from reference TRBV30 and TRBJ1-1): SQTIHQWPATLVQPVGSPLSLECTVEGTSNPNLYWYRQAAGRGLQLLFYSVGIGQISSEVPQNLSASRPQDRQFILSSKKLLLSDSGFYLCAWSRITPGGTATEAFFGQGTRLTVV.

The CDR3 reads CASSPAPSDYNEQFF. CDR3 DNA: TGTGCCAGCTCACCAGCGCCTAGCGACTACAATGAGCAGTTCTTC. The chain uses TRBV18 and TRBJ2-1; tentatively, D is TRBD2 (6 bases). Deletions cut 2 bases from V and 3 bases from J, with 11 bases between. The CDR3 is 15 amino acids. CDR1 and CDR2 from the germline V gene are KGHSH and LQKENI.

The V call is TRBV6-6, the J call TRBJ2-2; 12 positions agree with TRBD2. Germline-derived CDR1 and CDR2 are MNHNY and SVGAGI (reference sequence). This CDR3 comprises 17 residues. J was trimmed by 3 bases and V by 6 bases; bases with no gene match: 8. In nucleotides, the CDR3 is TGTGCCAGCAGCCGACTAGCGGGAGCTGTCGACACCGGGGAGCTGTTTTTT. It codes for CASSRLAGAVDTGELFF.

The chain couples TRBV19 to TRBJ2-6, with D hard to call. Trimming shortened V by 5 bases and J by 0 bases, and 11 bases separated the two germline ends. The length of the CDR3 is 16 residues. Germline CDR1 reads LNHDA; CDR2 reads SQIVND (reference sequence). The CDR3 DNA reads TGTGCCAGTAGTCCCCGGGTAAACTCTGGGGCCAACGTCCTGACTTTC. Translated, it gives CASSPRVNSGANVLTF.

The genes are TRBV12-3 or TRBV12-4 and TRBJ1-5, with 9 nucleotides matching TRBD1. V trimming: 8 bases; J trimming: 2 bases; junction bases outside the gene matches: 1. This CDR3 is 13 amino acids long. The CDR3 nucleotides read TGTGCCAGCCGGACAGGGGGCAATCAGCCCCAGCATTTT. Its protein product is CASRTGGNQPQHF.